The entry below describes one T cell receptor (beta chain). This CDR3 spans 14 amino acids. Trimming at V came to 7 bases and at J to 10 bases, leaving 10 bases not matched to a gene. The germline V gene has CDR1 SNHLY and CDR2 FYNNEI. TCRdb's table, derived via immunoSEQ multiplex PCR, lists solely in-frame clones and lacks some. The profile covers over 50,000 clones, with 80% to 95% appearing a single time and around an eighth taken by the ten largest. This record belongs to a study of blood T cell repertoires in COVID-19. This rearrangement joins TRBV2 to TRBJ2-1; 10 bases align to TRBD1. The sample taken for sequencing was peripheral blood. The sequence was collected from a human donor with active COVID-19. The donor label of this sample is uncertain. CDR3 in DNA: TGTGCCAGCATGACAGGGGGCGAGAGACGAGAGCAGTTCTTC. Amino acid sequence: CASMTGGERREQFF.